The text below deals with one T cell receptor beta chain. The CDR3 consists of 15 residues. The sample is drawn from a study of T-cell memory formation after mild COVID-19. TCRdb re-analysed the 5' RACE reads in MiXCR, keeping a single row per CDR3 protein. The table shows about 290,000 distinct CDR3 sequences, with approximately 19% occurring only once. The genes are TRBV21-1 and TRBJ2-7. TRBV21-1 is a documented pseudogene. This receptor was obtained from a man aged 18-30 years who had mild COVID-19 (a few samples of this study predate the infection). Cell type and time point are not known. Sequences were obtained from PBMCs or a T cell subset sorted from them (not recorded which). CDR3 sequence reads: CASSKGAGDSYEQYF. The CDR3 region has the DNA TGTGCCAGCAGCAAAGGGGCAGGCGACTCCTACGAGCAGTACTTC.